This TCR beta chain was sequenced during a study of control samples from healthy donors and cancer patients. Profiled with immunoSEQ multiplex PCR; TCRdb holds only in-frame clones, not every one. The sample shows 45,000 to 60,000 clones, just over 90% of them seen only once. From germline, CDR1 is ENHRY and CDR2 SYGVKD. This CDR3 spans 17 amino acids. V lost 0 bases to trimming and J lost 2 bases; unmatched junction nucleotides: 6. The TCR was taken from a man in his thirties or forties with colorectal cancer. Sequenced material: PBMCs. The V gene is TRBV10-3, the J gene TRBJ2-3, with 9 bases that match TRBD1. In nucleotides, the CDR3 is TGTGCCATCAGTGAGTCAACAGGGGGCACTTACACAGATACGCAGTATTTT. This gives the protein CAISESTGGTYTDTQYF.